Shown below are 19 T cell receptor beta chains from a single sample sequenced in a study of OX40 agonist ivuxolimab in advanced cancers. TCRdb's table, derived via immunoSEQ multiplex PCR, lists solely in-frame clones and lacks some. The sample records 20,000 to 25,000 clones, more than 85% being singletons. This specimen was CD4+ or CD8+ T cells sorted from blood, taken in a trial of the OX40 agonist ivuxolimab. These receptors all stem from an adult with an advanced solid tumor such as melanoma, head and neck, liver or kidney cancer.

Here the CDR3 reads CASSQEDGGRSYEQYF. CDR3 coding DNA: TGTGCCAGCAGCCAAGAGGATGGCGGCCGATCCTACGAGCAGTACTTC. The gene calls are TRBV4-2 and TRBJ2-7; D uncertain. V was shortened by 0 bases and J by 1 base, with 13 bases between the two germline ends. Germline CDR1 and CDR2: LGHNA and YNFKEQ. This CDR3 has 16 residues.

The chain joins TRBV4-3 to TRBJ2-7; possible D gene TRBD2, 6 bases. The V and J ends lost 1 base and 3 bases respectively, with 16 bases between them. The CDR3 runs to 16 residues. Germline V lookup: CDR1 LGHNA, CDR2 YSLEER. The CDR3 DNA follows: TGCGCCAGCAGCCAAGCCGGGATGGAGGGAAACTACGAGCAGTACTTC. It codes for CASSQAGMEGNYEQYF.

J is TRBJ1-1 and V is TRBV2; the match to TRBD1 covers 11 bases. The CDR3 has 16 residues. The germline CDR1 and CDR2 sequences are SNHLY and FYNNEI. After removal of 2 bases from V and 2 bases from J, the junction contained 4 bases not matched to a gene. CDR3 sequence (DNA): TGTGCCAGCAGTGAACTGGGGACAGGGGGTAACACTGAAGCTTTCTTT. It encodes CASSELGTGGNTEAFF.

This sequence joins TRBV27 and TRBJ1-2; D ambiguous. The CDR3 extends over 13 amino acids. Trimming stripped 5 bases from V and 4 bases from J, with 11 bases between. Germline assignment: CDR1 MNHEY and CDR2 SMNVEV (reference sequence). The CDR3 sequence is CASSLGPVYGYTF. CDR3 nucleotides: TGTGCCAGCAGTCTCGGACCGGTCTATGGCTACACCTTC.

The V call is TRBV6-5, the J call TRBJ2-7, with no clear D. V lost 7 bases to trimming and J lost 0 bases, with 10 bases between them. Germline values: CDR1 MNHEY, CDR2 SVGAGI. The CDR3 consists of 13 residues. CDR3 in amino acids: CASTDRLSYEQYF. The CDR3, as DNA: TGTGCCAGCACGGACCGACTCTCCTACGAGCAGTACTTC.

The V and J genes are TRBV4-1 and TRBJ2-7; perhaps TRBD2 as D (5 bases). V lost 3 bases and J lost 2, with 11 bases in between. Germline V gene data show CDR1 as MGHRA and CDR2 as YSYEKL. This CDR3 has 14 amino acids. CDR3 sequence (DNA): TGCGCCAGCAGCCAGTTCATGGGAGCCTACGAGCAGTACTTC. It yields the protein CASSQFMGAYEQYF.

This chain's CDR3 is CASSSGWTRTETEAFF. The CDR3 DNA is TGTGCCAGCAGTTCCGGTTGGACACGGACGGAAACTGAAGCTTTCTTT. The chain carries TRBV27 and TRBJ1-1; D perhaps matches TRBD1 (5 bases). CDR3 length: 16 amino acids. The germline gives CDR1 MNHEY, CDR2 SMNVEV (reference sequence). V lost 4 bases and J 5 bases, leaving 20 bases between the germline ends.

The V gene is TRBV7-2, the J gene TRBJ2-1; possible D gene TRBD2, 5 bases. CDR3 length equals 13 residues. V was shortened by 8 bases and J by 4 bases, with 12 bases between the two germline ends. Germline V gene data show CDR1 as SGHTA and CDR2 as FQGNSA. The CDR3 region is CASGPRGYNEQFF. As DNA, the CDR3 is TGTGCCAGCGGCCCTCGAGGGTACAATGAGCAGTTCTTC.

The CDR3 is CASSLGRVTGANVLTF. The DNA of the CDR3 is TGTGCCAGCAGCTTAGGCAGGGTGACGGGGGCCAACGTCCTGACTTTC. V gene TRBV7-9 combines with J gene TRBJ2-6; perhaps TRBD1 as D (5 bases). Between the trimmed V and J ends, which lost 1 base and 4 bases, there was a span of 11 bases. CDR1 is SEHNR and CDR2 is FQNEAQ in the germline V gene (reference sequence). The CDR3 runs to 16 residues.

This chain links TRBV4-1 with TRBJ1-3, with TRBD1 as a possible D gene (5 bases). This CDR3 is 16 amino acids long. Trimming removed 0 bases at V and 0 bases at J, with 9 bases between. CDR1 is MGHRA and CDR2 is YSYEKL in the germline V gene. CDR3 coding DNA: TGCGCCAGCAGCCAAGATCACAGGAGCTCTGGAAACACCATATATTTT. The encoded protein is CASSQDHRSSGNTIYF.

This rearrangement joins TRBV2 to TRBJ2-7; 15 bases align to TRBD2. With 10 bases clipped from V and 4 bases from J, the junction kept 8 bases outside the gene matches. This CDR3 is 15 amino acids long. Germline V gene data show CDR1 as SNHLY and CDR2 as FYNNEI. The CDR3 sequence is CATSTGTSGRYEQYF. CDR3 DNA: TGTGCCACCTCGACTGGGACTAGCGGGAGGTACGAGCAGTACTTC. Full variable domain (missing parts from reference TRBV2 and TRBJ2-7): EPEVTQTPSHQVTQMGQEVILRCVPISNHLYFYWYRQILGQKVEFLVSFYNNEISEKSEIFDDQFSVERPDGSNFTLKIRSTKLEDSAMYFCATSTGTSGRYEQYFGPGTRLTVT.

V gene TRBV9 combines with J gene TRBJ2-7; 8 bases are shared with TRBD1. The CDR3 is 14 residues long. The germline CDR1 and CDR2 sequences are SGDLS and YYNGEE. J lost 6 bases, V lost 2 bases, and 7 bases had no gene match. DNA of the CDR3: TGTGCCAGCAGCGTTGGGACAGGCATAGTCGAGCAGTACTTC. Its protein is CASSVGTGIVEQYF.

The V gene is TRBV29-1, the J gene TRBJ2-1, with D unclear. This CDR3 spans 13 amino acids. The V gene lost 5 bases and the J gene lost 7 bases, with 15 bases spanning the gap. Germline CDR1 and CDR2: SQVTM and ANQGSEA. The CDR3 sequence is CSVSAPIGNEQFF. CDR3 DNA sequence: TGCAGCGTTTCGGCACCAATAGGTAATGAGCAGTTCTTC.

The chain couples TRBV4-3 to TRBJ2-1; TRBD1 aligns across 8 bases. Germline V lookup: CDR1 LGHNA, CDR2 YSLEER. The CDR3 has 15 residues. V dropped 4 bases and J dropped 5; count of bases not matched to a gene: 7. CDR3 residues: CASSRGQGGNNEQFF. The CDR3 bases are TGCGCCAGCAGCCGAGGACAGGGTGGGAACAATGAGCAGTTCTTC.

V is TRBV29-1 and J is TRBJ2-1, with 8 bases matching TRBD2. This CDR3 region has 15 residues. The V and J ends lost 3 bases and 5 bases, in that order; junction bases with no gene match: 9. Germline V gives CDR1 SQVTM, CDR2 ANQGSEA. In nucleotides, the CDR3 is TGCAGCGTTGATTACACGGGAGGGCAAGACAATGAGCAGTTCTTC. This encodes CSVDYTGGQDNEQFF.

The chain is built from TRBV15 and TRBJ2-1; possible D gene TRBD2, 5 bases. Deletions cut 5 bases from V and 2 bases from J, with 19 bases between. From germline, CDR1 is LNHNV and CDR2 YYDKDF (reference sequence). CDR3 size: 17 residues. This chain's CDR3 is CATSVTALDSAYNEQFF. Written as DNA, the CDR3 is TGTGCCACCAGCGTAACGGCTTTGGACTCTGCCTACAATGAGCAGTTCTTC.

Written as DNA, the CDR3 is TGTGCCAGCAGCTTGGCCATAGCGCAAGAGACCCAGTACTTC. Translation gives CASSLAIAQETQYF. V and J are TRBV5-4 and TRBJ2-5, with D perhaps matching TRBD2 (5 bases). The CDR3 is 14 residues long. The V and J ends lost 0 bases and 2 bases respectively, with 8 bases between them. The germline V gene encodes CDR1 SGHNT and CDR2 YYREEE (reference sequence).

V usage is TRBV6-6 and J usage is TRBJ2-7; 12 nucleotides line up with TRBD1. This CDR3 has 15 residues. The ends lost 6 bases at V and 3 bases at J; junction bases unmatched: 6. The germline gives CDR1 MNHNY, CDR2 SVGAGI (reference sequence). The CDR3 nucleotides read TGTGCCAGCAGGCCGGGACAGGGGGCTCTCTACGAGCAGTACTTC. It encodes CASRPGQGALYEQYF.

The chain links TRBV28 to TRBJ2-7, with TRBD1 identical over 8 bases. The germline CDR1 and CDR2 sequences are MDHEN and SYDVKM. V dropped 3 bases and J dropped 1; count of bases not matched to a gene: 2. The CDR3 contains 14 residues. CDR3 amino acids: CASSFDRGSYEQYF. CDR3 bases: TGTGCCAGCAGTTTTGACAGGGGATCCTACGAGCAGTACTTC.